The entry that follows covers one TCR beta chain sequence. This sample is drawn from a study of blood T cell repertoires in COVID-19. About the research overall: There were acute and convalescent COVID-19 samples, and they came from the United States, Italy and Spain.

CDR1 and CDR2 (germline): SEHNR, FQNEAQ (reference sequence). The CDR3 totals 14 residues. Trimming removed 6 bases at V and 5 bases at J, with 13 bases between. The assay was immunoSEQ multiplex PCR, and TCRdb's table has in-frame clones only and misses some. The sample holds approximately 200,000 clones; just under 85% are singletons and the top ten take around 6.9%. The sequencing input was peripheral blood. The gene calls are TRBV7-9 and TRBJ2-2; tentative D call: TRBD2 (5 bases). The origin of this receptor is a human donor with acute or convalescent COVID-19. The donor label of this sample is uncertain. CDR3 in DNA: TGTGCCAGCAGATCCGGACGGGAAACCGGGGAGCTGTTTTTT. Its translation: CASRSGRETGELFF.